This T cell receptor (beta chain) stems from a study of T cells in Graves' hyperthyroidism and ophthalmopathy. Study-level points and caveats: Before onset, by a median of 6.5 months, the model predicted ophthalmopathy.

Regions amplified from RNA transcripts were the TCR beta CDR3 regions. During a first-round RT-PCR of the TCR CDR3, the HTBI primer set was used. MiXCR, run by TCRdb on the multiplex PCR reads, gives a single entry per CDR3 protein. Altogether 730,000 or so distinct CDR3 sequences are present, around 20% being singletons, with the ten largest covering 16%. CDR1 and CDR2 from the germline V gene are SGHAT and FQDESV (reference sequence). The junction had 11 bases not matched to a gene; V was cut back by 5 bases and J by 9 bases. This CDR3 has 15 amino acids. This clonotype was found many times. Its target is not known.

The V call is TRBV11-1, the J call TRBJ2-4, with 9 bases fitting TRBD1. This TCR derives from a woman aged 50 to 65 with Graves' hyperthyroidism that later progressed to Graves' ophthalmopathy. The sample was blood. The CDR3 DNA reads TGTGCCAGCAGCCCCGGGGACAGGGAAGAGGTCATTCAGTACTTC. This translates into CASSPGDREEVIQYF.